A single sample gave rise to the 27 T cell receptor beta chains below, sequenced in a study. Via MiXCR, TCRdb re-called the 5' RACE reads, giving one row per CDR3 protein. The data hold about 23,000 distinct CDR3 sequences, with 30% observed a single time. Sequenced input: tumor-infiltrating naive CD4+ T cells sorted from the breast tumor. The sample's subset: naive CD4+ T cells, CD4+CD45RA+CD25-. Receptor source: a female donor with breast cancer.

In its sample, this clonotype was seen many times. The DNA of the CDR3 is TGCGCCAGCAGCCCTAAGGGAGAACTAGCGGGCGGCAAAAGCTCCTACAATGAGCAGTTCTTC. Its protein product is CASSPKGELAGGKSSYNEQFF. The chain employs TRBV4-1 and TRBJ2-1; 9 positions match TRBD2. The CDR3 has 21 residues. After removal of 4 bases from V and 0 bases from J, the junction contained 19 bases not matched to a gene. Germline CDR1 is MGHRA and CDR2 is YSYEKL.

The chain links TRBV12-3 or TRBV12-4 to TRBJ2-7, with 10 bases aligning to TRBD2. Trimming cost V 3 bases and J 1 base; bases outside gene matches: 6. There are 16 residues in the CDR3. DNA of the CDR3: TGTGCCAGCAGTTTGGCTAGCGGGAGTAGTTCCTACGAGCAGTACTTC. Amino acids: CASSLASGSSSYEQYF.

There are a few counts of this clonotype. The chain combines TRBV20-1 with TRBJ2-7; TRBD2 matches 10 bases. J gave up 3 bases and V 2 bases, and 1 base lay outside the gene matches. The CDR3 is made up of 13 amino acids. Germline values: CDR1 DFQATT, CDR2 SNEGSKA (reference sequence). The CDR3 loop is CSARRTSGYEQYF. DNA of the CDR3: TGCAGTGCTAGACGGACTAGCGGCTACGAGCAGTACTTC.

This clonotype was picked up a small number of times. The gene calls are TRBV20-1 and TRBJ2-1, with 11 bases aligning to TRBD2. The ends lost 3 bases at V and 6 bases at J; junction bases unmatched: 7. Germline V lookup: CDR1 DFQATT, CDR2 SNEGSKA (reference sequence). The CDR3 spans 15 residues. The CDR3 is CSARASGRRGNEQFF. CDR3 DNA: TGCAGTGCTAGGGCTAGCGGGAGGCGGGGCAATGAGCAGTTCTTC.

For the CDR3, the DNA is TGTGCCAGCAGTAATCCGGGACTAGCGGGAGAAAGAGCCTACAATGAGCAGTTCTTC. The encoded protein is CASSNPGLAGERAYNEQFF. This rearrangement joins TRBV13 to TRBJ2-1, with 14 bases fitting TRBD2. In germline, CDR1 is PRHDT, CDR2 FYEKMQ (reference sequence). Trimming at V came to 6 bases and at J to 2 bases, leaving 12 bases not matched to a gene. The CDR3 totals 19 residues.

About this clonotype itself: An end of the junction does not agree with germline; a read error may underlie this. The J gene is TRBJ1-4, the V gene TRBV6-1; the match to TRBD1 covers 8 bases. CDR3 length: 11 residues. Germline V gene data show CDR1 as MNHNS and CDR2 as SASEGT. The CDR3 DNA follows: TGTGCCAGCAGTGAACAGGGGGCAGGGGTATTT. Its translation: CASSEQGAGVF.

A note on this clonotype: Since a much larger clone is just one base distant, this may be a read error. The rearrangement joins TRBV24-1 to TRBJ2-1; 11 positions agree with TRBD2. CDR1 KGHDR and CDR2 SFDVKD come from the germline V gene. The CDR3 has 15 residues. The junction had 5 bases not matched to a gene; V was cut back by 4 bases and J by 7 bases. The chain's CDR3 is CATSEAASGRNEQFF. The CDR3 DNA follows: TGTGCCACCAGTGAGGCCGCTAGCGGGAGGAATGAGCAGTTCTTC.

This clonotype was seen ten or more times. This chain connects TRBV12-3 or TRBV12-4 to TRBJ1-5, with D unclear. Trimming removed 2 bases at V and 2 bases at J, with 7 bases between. The CDR3 extends over 14 amino acids. The DNA of the CDR3 is TGTGCCAGCAGTTTATCCTGGGGCAATCAGCCCCAGCATTTT. It yields the protein CASSLSWGNQPQHF.

Many counts were recorded for this clonotype. This chain uses TRBV7-2 with TRBJ1-1; D is unclear. Deletions cut 4 bases from V and 2 bases from J, with 11 bases between. The CDR3 totals 14 residues. Germline V gene data show CDR1 as SGHTA and CDR2 as FQGNSA. In nucleotides, the CDR3 is TGTGCCAGCAGCTGTCGATACAGTAACACTGAAGCTTTCTTT. Protein: CASSCRYSNTEAFF.

The rearrangement uses TRBV6-6 and TRBJ1-3; D is unclear. Germline CDR1 and CDR2: MNHNY and SVGAGI (reference sequence). The V gene lost 6 bases and the J gene lost 0 bases, with 9 bases spanning the gap. CDR3 size: 14 residues. The chain's CDR3 is CASRGDISGNTIYF. The CDR3 DNA reads TGTGCCAGCAGAGGAGATATCTCTGGAAACACCATATATTTT.

This clonotype was found a few times. Possible read error: a much larger clone is one base away. The chain joins TRBV4-1 to TRBJ1-5; the D gene is possibly TRBD1 (6 bases). V lost 1 base to trimming and J lost 0 bases, with 19 bases between them. CDR1 is MGHRA, CDR2 YSYEKL, per germline. CDR3 length: 19 amino acids. This CDR3 reads CASSQGEWTADYSNQPQHF. CDR3 sequence (DNA): TGCGCCAGCAGCCAAGGAGAATGGACAGCGGATTATAGCAATCAGCCCCAGCATTTT.

The sample holds a few counts of this clonotype. The CDR3 sequence is CASAELGQGEQYF. CDR3 sequence (DNA): TGTGCCAGCGCCGAGCTGGGACAGGGCGAGCAGTACTTC. The chain employs TRBV7-6 and TRBJ2-7, with 9 bases matching TRBD1. Germline trimming cut 8 bases from V and 6 bases from J; bases unmatched to any gene: 8. CDR1 is SGHVS, CDR2 FNYEAQ, per germline. The CDR3 totals 13 residues.

This clonotype has a count of ten or more. The chain employs TRBV20-1 and TRBJ1-5, with D hard to call. Trimming took off 6 bases at V and 4 bases at J, with 10 bases between the two ends. Germline V gene data show CDR1 as DFQATT and CDR2 as SNEGSKA (reference sequence). This CDR3 spans 12 amino acids. The CDR3 spells CSAGRRNQPQHF. CDR3 nucleotide sequence: TGCAGTGCGGGCAGGAGAAATCAGCCCCAGCATTTT.

The V call is TRBV15, the J call TRBJ1-5, with TRBD1 as a possible D gene (5 bases). V was trimmed by 5 bases and J by 4 bases, leaving 15 bases between them. This CDR3 spans 15 amino acids. Germline CDR1 and CDR2: LNHNV and YYDKDF (reference sequence). CDR3 loop: CATSGDLGANQPQHF. The CDR3 nucleotides are TGTGCCACCAGCGGCGACCTAGGGGCAAATCAGCCCCAGCATTTT.

This clonotype has a handful of counts. The CDR3 nucleotides read TGTGCCAGCGCCCGACAGGGCTGGGAGACCCAGTACTTC. Protein product: CASARQGWETQYF. The gene calls are TRBV2 and TRBJ2-5; 7 bases line up with TRBD1. The V segment lost 8 bases and the J segment 5 bases; nucleotides outside the gene matches: 8. CDR3 size: 13 residues. Germline V gene sequence: CDR1 SNHLY, CDR2 FYNNEI.

The V call is TRBV7-2, the J call TRBJ1-5, with 9 bases aligning to TRBD1. This CDR3 region has 15 residues. Germline values: CDR1 SGHTA, CDR2 FQGNSA. V dropped 3 bases and J dropped 2; count of bases not matched to a gene: 2. The CDR3 protein is CASSFRTGGNQPQHF. CDR3 DNA: TGTGCCAGCAGCTTCCGGACAGGGGGCAATCAGCCCCAGCATTTT.

This clonotype is medium-sized (0.01 to 0.1%) in the sample. The genes are TRBV29-1 and TRBJ2-1; 11 bases align to TRBD2. The CDR3 has 18 amino acids. V lost 1 base, J lost 2 bases, and 10 bases stayed unmatched. The germline V gene encodes CDR1 SQVTM and CDR2 ANQGSEA. The CDR3 sequence: CSVEGKLAGVVTYNEQFF. CDR3 nucleotide sequence: TGCAGCGTTGAAGGGAAACTAGCGGGAGTGGTTACCTACAATGAGCAGTTCTTC.

This clonotype appeared many times. The chain has TRBV6-5 and TRBJ1-1; D gene unclear. The V end lost 2 bases, the J end lost 9 bases, and 7 bases lay between the germline ends. This CDR3 has 11 amino acids. Germline CDR1 and CDR2: MNHEY and SVGAGI. The CDR3 is CASSYPPKAFF. DNA of the CDR3: TGTGCCAGCAGTTACCCCCCTAAAGCTTTCTTT.

This clonotype was seen a few times. The rearrangement uses TRBV20-1 and TRBJ2-1; 8 nucleotides align to TRBD2. The germline gives CDR1 DFQATT, CDR2 SNEGSKA (reference sequence). V lost 4 bases to trimming and J lost 7 bases; unmatched junction nucleotides: 3. The length of the CDR3 is 12 residues. The CDR3 sequence: CSATGLENEQFF. CDR3 nucleotides: TGCAGTGCTACGGGACTAGAGAATGAGCAGTTCTTC.

By share, this clonotype ranks as medium-sized (0.01 to 0.1%). V gene TRBV7-6 combines with J gene TRBJ2-1; D is ambiguous. This CDR3 spans 13 amino acids. Germline-derived CDR1 and CDR2 are SGHVS and FNYEAQ. V was trimmed by 4 bases and J by 5 bases, leaving 9 bases between them. CDR3 sequence: CASSSRTDNEQFF. DNA for the CDR3: TGTGCCAGCAGCTCCCGTACCGACAATGAGCAGTTCTTC.

This clonotype qualifies as medium-sized. V is TRBV4-1 and J is TRBJ2-7; TRBD2 agrees at 11 bases. CDR3 length: 16 residues. Looked up from germline, CDR1 is MGHRA and CDR2 is YSYEKL. J lost 4 bases, V lost 0 bases, and 5 bases had no gene match. CDR3 region: CASSQDPLAGAYEQYF. The CDR3 nucleotides read TGCGCCAGCAGCCAAGATCCACTAGCGGGAGCTTACGAGCAGTACTTC.

The V call is TRBV20-1, the J call TRBJ2-1; 8 nucleotides align to TRBD2. The germline V gene encodes CDR1 DFQATT and CDR2 SNEGSKA (reference sequence). There are 13 residues in the CDR3. V shed 5 bases and J 2 bases; nucleotides not matched to a gene: 2. The CDR3 loop is CSARTSPYNEQFF. The CDR3 DNA is TGCAGTGCTCGGACTAGCCCCTACAATGAGCAGTTCTTC.

The V call is TRBV12-3 or TRBV12-4, the J call TRBJ1-6, with D hard to call. Trimming shortened V by 3 bases and J by 4 bases, and 10 bases separated the two germline ends. CDR3 size: 15 residues. The CDR3 coding sequence is TGTGCCAGCAGTTTCACGGACGGGTATAATTCACCCCTCCACTTT. The encoded protein is CASSFTDGYNSPLHF.

The rearrangement joins TRBV18 to TRBJ2-5; TRBD1 matches 10 bases. V was clipped by 1 base and J by 5 bases; unmatched bases: 1. CDR1 is KGHSH and CDR2 is LQKENI in the germline V gene. The CDR3 loop spans 14 amino acids. The CDR3 coding sequence is TGTGCCAGCTCACCACGACAGGGGGCCGAGACCCAGTACTTC. Protein: CASSPRQGAETQYF.

This clonotype was recorded many times. The chain links TRBV12-3 or TRBV12-4 to TRBJ1-3, with 7 bases lining up with TRBD1. The CDR3 covers 16 residues. Germline trimming cut 4 bases from V and 2 bases from J; bases unmatched to any gene: 8. CDR3 residues: CASSSRQGPPGNTIYF. As DNA, the CDR3 is TGTGCCAGCAGTTCGCGACAGGGCCCACCTGGAAACACCATATATTTT.

The genes are TRBV30 and TRBJ2-7; D remains ambiguous. The germline V and J ends were trimmed by 4 bases and 0 bases, with 10 bases remaining between them. The length of the CDR3 is 13 residues. Germline V gives CDR1 GTSNPN, CDR2 SVGIG (reference sequence). The CDR3 sequence: CAWNSDYSYEQYF. CDR3 coding DNA: TGTGCCTGGAACTCAGATTACTCCTACGAGCAGTACTTC.

The V gene is TRBV20-1, the J gene TRBJ2-2; D is unclear. Germline V gene lookup returns CDR1 DFQATT and CDR2 SNEGSKA (reference sequence). Trimming removed 5 bases from V and 2 bases from J, with 6 bases in between. This CDR3 spans 12 amino acids. CDR3 amino acids: CSASDNTGELFF. Here the CDR3 DNA reads TGCAGTGCTTCGGATAACACCGGGGAGCTGTTTTTT.